What follows describes a single TCR beta chain. The record originates from a study of shared clonotypes between healthy human individuals. It was CD45RO-negative cells, positively selected for CCR7, that made up naive CD8 cells, with terminally differentiated effector memory CD45RA+ cells excluded. Generated by immunoSEQ multiplex PCR, the TCRdb table keeps only in-frame clones and is missing some. Here the sample spans about 2 million clones, about 95% being singletons. This CDR3 contains 14 residues. Germline lookup yields CDR1 SGHDT and CDR2 YYEEEE. Trimming cost V 2 bases and J 6 bases; bases outside gene matches: 2.

The receptor's source is a man younger than 35 in good health. Sequences were obtained from naive CD8+ T cells sorted from blood. This chain connects TRBV5-6 to TRBJ2-2; 9 bases match TRBD1. For the CDR3, the DNA is TGTGCCAGCAGCTTACAGGGGGCGTCCGGGGAGCTGTTTTTT. This translates into CASSLQGASGELFF.